Presented here are 3 T cell receptor beta chains from one specimen sequenced in a study of OX40 agonist ivuxolimab in advanced cancers. Some clones are missing from TCRdb's copy, which holds only in-frame ones; the method was immunoSEQ multiplex PCR. The repertoire consists of some 48,000 clones, with roughly 86% occurring once and the leading ten covering under 2.5%. Sequencing used CD4+ or CD8+ T cells sorted from blood, obtained in a trial of the OX40 agonist ivuxolimab. These TCRs come from an adult with an advanced solid tumor such as melanoma, head and neck, liver or kidney cancer.

The CDR3 loop reads CAWGRPHSGELFF. The CDR3 region has the DNA TGTGCCTGGGGCCGTCCCCATTCCGGGGAGCTGTTTTTT. The chain is built from TRBV30 and TRBJ2-2; D unclear. This CDR3 contains 13 residues. The V end lost 5 bases, the J end lost 6 bases, and 13 bases lay between the germline ends. Germline assignment: CDR1 GTSNPN and CDR2 SVGIG (reference sequence). Filled out from reference TRBV30 and TRBJ2-2, the complete variable domain reads SQTIHQWPATLVQPVGSPLSLECTVEGTSNPNLYWYRQAAGRGLQLLFYSVGIGQISSEVPQNLSASRPQDRQFILSSKKLLLSDSGFYLCAWGRPHSGELFFGEGSRLTVL.

The chain joins TRBV27 to TRBJ2-1, with TRBD1 matching 8 bases. Trimming took 4 bases from V and 2 from J; bases not matched to a gene: 4. The CDR3 totals 15 residues. Germline V lookup: CDR1 MNHEY, CDR2 SMNVEV (reference sequence). Here the CDR3 reads CASSSGQGPYNEQFF. The CDR3 coding sequence is TGTGCCAGCAGTTCCGGACAGGGTCCCTACAATGAGCAGTTCTTC.

The chain uses TRBV7-9 and TRBJ2-7; D is perhaps TRBD1 (6 bases). Per the germline V gene, CDR1 is SEHNR and CDR2 is FQNEAQ (reference sequence). The ends were cut back, 5 bases at V and 0 bases at J, with 17 bases in the middle. The CDR3 is 16 amino acids. The CDR3 loop is CASSPRGQRPSYEQYF. The CDR3 DNA reads TGTGCCAGCAGCCCCCGCGGACAGAGGCCCTCCTACGAGCAGTACTTC. Complete variable domain (other parts from reference TRBV7-9 and TRBJ2-7): DTGVSQNPRHKITKRGQNVTFRCDPISEHNRLYWYRQTLGQGPEFLTYFQNEAQLEKSRLLSDRFSAERPKGSFSTLEIQRTEQGDSAMYLCASSPRGQRPSYEQYFGPGTRLTVT.